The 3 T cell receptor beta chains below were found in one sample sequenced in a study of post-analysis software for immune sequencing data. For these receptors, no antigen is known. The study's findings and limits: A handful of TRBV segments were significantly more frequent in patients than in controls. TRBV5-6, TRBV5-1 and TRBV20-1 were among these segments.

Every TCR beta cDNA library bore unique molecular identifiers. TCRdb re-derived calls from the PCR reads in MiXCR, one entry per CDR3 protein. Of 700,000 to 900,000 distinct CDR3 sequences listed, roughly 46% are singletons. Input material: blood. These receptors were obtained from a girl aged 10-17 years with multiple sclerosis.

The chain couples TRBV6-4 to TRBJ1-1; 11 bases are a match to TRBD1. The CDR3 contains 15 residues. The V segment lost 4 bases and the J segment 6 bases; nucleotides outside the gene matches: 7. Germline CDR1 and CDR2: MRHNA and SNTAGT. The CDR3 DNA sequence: TGTGCCAGCAGTGGTACGCCGGGACAGGGGGCTGAAGCTTTCTTT. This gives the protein CASSGTPGQGAEAFF.

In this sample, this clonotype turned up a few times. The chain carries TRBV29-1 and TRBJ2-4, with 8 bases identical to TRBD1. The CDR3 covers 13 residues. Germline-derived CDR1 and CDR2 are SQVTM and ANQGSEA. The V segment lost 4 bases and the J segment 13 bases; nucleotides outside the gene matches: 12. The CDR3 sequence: CSVGQGAAPWQYF. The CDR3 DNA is TGCAGCGTTGGGCAGGGGGCGGCCCCGTGGCAGTACTTC.

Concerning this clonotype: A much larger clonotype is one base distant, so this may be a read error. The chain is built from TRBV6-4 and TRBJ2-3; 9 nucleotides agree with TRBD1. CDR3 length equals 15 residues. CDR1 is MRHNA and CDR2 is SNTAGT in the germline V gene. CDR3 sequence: CASSDGTGHTDAQYF. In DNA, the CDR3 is TGTGCCAGCAGTGACGGGACAGGGCACACAGATGCGCAGTATTTT.